These 10 T cell receptor beta chains were all obtained from the same sample, sequenced in a study of breast tumors, draining lymph nodes, adjacent tissues. The lymph nodes were axillary draining lymph nodes from breast cancer patients. TCRdb redid the calling of the multiplex PCR reads with MiXCR, one entry per CDR3 protein. The data contain about 270,000 distinct CDR3 sequences, roughly 31% of them singletons. Sequencing used axillary lymph node tissue. Receptor source: a female donor with breast cancer. Some clones in this sample may be carry-over from other donors' samples.

In its sample, this clonotype was seen many times. The V call is TRBV4-2, the J call TRBJ2-7; 7 nucleotides line up with TRBD1. The V segment lost 3 bases and the J segment 2 bases; nucleotides outside the gene matches: 7. Looked up from germline, CDR1 is LGHNA and CDR2 is YNFKEQ. The CDR3 runs 15 residues. CDR3 residues: CASSQAGTVAYEQYF. Written as DNA, the CDR3 is TGTGCCAGCAGCCAGGCCGGGACAGTCGCCTACGAGCAGTACTTC.

This clonotype was recorded many times. V is TRBV20-1 and J is TRBJ2-3; 8 positions agree with TRBD1. The CDR3 has 15 amino acids. The germline V gene has CDR1 DFQATT and CDR2 SNEGSKA (reference sequence). J gave up 4 bases and V 4 bases, and 10 bases lay outside the gene matches. In nucleotides, the CDR3 is TGCAGTGCTAAGAACAGACAGGGGAATTCAGATACGCAGTATTTT. This codes for CSAKNRQGNSDTQYF.

This clonotype was detected ten times or more. The chain recombines TRBV20-1 with TRBJ1-5; 10 bases match TRBD1. CDR1 is DFQATT, CDR2 SNEGSKA, per germline (reference sequence). V lost 5 bases and J lost 6; bases outside the gene matches: 13. The CDR3 is made up of 16 amino acids. CDR3 loop: CSASGQGVYFGQPQHF. Written as DNA, the CDR3 is TGCAGTGCTTCCGGACAGGGGGTTTATTTTGGTCAGCCCCAGCATTTT.

This clonotype occurred many times. The chain uses TRBV6-1 and TRBJ1-2; D unclear. The V gene's germline CDR1 is MNHNS and CDR2 SASEGT. Trimming took 0 bases from V and 4 from J, leaving 9 bases between them. This CDR3 region has 14 residues. The CDR3 sequence is CASSEATASYGYTF. The CDR3 DNA sequence: TGTGCCAGCAGTGAAGCAACGGCTTCCTATGGCTACACCTTC.

The sample holds many counts of this clonotype. The chain is built from TRBV10-1 and TRBJ2-3; a possible D gene is TRBD2 (5 bases). This CDR3 spans 15 amino acids. Per germline, CDR1 WNHNN and CDR2 SYGVQD (reference sequence). V was pared by 0 bases and J by 2 bases, with 9 bases between. CDR3 nucleotide sequence: TGCGCCAGCAGTGAGTCGACGGGAATCACAGATACGCAGTATTTT. Translation gives CASSESTGITDTQYF.

To note about this clonotype: Here the CDR3 omits its conserved ending phenylalanine or tryptophan, so a read error is the likely source. The chain couples TRBV19 to TRBJ2-1; 11 nucleotides align to TRBD2. The germline CDR1 and CDR2 sequences are LNHDA and SQIVND (reference sequence). Trimming at V came to 5 bases and at J to 0 bases, leaving 3 bases not matched to a gene. This CDR3 has 16 amino acids. CDR3 protein: CASSPTSGSSYNEQFS. CDR3 nucleotides: TGTGCCAGTAGTCCTACTAGCGGGAGCTCCTACAATGAGCAGTTCTCC.

The rearrangement uses TRBV10-3 and TRBJ1-5, with unresolved D. The length of the CDR3 is 13 residues. Trimming pared 8 bases from V and 2 bases from J, leaving 10 bases between. CDR1 ENHRY and CDR2 SYGVKD come from the germline V gene. The CDR3 DNA reads as TGTGCCATCGGCCTGGGTCGCAATCAGCCCCAGCATTTT. Amino acids: CAIGLGRNQPQHF.

Only a few counts were recorded for this clonotype. A read error may explain this, as a much larger clone is one base away. The V call is TRBV5-1, the J call TRBJ2-6; 11 positions agree with TRBD1. The CDR3 is made up of 18 amino acids. Germline assignment: CDR1 SGHRS and CDR2 YFSETQ. This CDR3 is CASSLGTGGHTGPNVLTF. The CDR3 DNA reads as TGCGCCAGCAGCTTGGGGACAGGGGGCCACACTGGGCCCAACGTCCTGACTTTC. Drawing the rest from reference TRBV5-1 and TRBJ2-6, the complete variable domain is KAGVTQTPRYLIKTRGQQVTLSCSPISGHRSVSWYQQTPGQGLQFLFEYFSETQRNKGNFPGRFSGRQFSNSRSEMNVSTLELGDSALYLCASSLGTGGHTGPNVLTFGAGSRLTVL.

V gene TRBV27 combines with J gene TRBJ2-7, with D perhaps matching TRBD2 (6 bases). The CDR3 contains 15 residues. Germline V gene sequence: CDR1 MNHEY, CDR2 SMNVEV (reference sequence). V lost 4 bases, J lost 2 bases, and 15 bases lay in between. CDR3 region: CASSSPGLPTYEQYF. CDR3 sequence (DNA): TGTGCCAGCAGTTCCCCGGGACTGCCGACCTACGAGCAGTACTTC.

The rearrangement joins TRBV6-4 to TRBJ2-1; 13 bases match TRBD2. The V gene's germline CDR1 is MRHNA and CDR2 SNTAGT. The CDR3 is 18 residues long. J was trimmed by 7 bases and V by 5 bases; bases with no gene match: 14. CDR3: CASSPERVGLAGLNEQFF. CDR3 nucleotide sequence: TGTGCCAGCAGTCCGGAGCGGGTGGGACTAGCGGGGTTGAATGAGCAGTTCTTC.